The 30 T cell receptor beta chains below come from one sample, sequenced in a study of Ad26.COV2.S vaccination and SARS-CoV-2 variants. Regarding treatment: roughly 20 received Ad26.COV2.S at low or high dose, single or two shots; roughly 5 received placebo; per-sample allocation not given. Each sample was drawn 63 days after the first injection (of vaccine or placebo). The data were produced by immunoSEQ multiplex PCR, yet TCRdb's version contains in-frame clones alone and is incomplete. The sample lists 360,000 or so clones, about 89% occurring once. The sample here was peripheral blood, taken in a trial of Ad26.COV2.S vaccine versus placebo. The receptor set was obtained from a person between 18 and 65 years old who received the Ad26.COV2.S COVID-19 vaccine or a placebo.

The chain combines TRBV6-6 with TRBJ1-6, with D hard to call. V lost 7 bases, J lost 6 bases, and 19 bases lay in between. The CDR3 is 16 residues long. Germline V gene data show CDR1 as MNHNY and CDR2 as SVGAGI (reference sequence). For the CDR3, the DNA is TGTGCCAGCACCCAGCTGGCGCTCAGATTTAATTCACCCCTCCACTTT. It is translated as CASTQLALRFNSPLHF.

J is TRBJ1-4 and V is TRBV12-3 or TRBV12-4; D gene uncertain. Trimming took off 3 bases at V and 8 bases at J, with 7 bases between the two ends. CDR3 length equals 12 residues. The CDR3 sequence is CASSLSWEKLFF. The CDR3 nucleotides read TGTGCCAGCAGTTTGTCTTGGGAAAAACTGTTTTTT.

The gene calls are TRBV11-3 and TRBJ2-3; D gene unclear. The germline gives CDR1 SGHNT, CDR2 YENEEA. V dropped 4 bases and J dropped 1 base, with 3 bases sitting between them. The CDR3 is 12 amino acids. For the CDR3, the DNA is TGTGCCAGCAGCTACGGCACAGATACGCAGTATTTT. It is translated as CASSYGTDTQYF.

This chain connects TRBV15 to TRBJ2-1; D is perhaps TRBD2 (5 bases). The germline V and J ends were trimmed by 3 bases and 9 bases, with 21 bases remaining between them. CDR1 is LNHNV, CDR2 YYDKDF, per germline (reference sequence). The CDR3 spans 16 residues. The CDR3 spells CATSRVGGPYSGEQFF. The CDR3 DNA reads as TGTGCCACCAGCAGGGTTGGAGGACCATACTCTGGTGAGCAGTTCTTC.

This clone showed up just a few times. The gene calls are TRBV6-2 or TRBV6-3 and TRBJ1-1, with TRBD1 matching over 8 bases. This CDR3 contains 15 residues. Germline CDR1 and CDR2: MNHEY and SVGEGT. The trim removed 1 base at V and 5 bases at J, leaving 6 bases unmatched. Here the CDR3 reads CASSYYNRGKTEAFF. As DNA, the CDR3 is TGTGCCAGCAGTTACTATAACAGGGGGAAGACTGAAGCTTTCTTT.

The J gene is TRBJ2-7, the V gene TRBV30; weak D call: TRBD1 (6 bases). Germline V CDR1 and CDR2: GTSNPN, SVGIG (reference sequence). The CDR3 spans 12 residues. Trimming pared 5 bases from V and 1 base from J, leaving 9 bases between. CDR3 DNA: TGTGCCTGGGTTCAGGGGTCCTACGAGCAGTACTTC. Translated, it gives CAWVQGSYEQYF.

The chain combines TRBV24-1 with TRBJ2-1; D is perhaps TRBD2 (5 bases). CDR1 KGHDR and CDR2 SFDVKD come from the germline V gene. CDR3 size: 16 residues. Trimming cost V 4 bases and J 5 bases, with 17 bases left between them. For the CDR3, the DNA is TGTGCCACCAGTGACCCCGACCCCCGCGGGCACAATGAGCAGTTCTTC. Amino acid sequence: CATSDPDPRGHNEQFF.

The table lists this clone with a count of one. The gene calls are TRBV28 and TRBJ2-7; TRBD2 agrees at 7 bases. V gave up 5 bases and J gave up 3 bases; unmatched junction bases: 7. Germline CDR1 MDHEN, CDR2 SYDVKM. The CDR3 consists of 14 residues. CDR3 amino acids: CASSALGGSYEQYF. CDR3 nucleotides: TGTGCCAGCAGTGCCCTCGGCGGGAGCTACGAGCAGTACTTC.

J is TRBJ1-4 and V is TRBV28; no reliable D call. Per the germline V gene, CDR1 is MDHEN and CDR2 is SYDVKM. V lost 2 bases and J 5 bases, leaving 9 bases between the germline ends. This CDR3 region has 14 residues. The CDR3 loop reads CASSLLFSNEKLFF. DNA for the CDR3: TGTGCCAGCAGTTTACTTTTTTCCAATGAAAAACTGTTTTTT.

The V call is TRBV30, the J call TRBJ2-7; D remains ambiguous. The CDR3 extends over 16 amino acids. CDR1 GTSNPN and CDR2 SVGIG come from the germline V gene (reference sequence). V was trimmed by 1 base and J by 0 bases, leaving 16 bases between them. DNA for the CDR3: TGTGCCTGGAGTGCCCCGGTAGCTTCTAGCTCCTACGAGCAGTACTTC. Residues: CAWSAPVASSSYEQYF.

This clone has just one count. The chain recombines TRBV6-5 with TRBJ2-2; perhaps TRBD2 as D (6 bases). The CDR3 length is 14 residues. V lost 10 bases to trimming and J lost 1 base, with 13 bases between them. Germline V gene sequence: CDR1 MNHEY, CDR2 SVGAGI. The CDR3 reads CATFGGVNTGELFF. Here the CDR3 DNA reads TGTGCCACCTTCGGAGGGGTGAACACCGGGGAGCTGTTTTTT.

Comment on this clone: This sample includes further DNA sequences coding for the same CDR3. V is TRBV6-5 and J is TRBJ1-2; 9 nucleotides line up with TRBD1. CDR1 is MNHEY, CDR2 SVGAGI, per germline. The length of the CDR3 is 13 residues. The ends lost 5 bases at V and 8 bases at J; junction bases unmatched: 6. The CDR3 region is CASSLQGARGYTF. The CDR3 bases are TGTGCCAGCAGTCTACAGGGGGCGCGGGGCTACACCTTC.

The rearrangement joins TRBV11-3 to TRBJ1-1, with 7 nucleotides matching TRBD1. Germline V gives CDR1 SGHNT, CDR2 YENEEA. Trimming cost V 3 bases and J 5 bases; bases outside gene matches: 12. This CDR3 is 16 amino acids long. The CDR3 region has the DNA TGTGCCAGCAGCTTTAGAAAGGGGGCGCGAATAACTGAAGCTTTCTTT. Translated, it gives CASSFRKGARITEAFF.

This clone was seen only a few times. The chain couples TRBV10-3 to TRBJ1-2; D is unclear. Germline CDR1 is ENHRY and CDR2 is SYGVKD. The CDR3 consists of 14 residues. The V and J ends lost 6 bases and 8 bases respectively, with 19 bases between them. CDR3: CAISLDGEGKGYTF. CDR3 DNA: TGTGCCATCAGCCTAGACGGGGAGGGTAAGGGCTACACCTTC.

CDR3 in amino acids: CASSRGFTYNEQFF. CDR3 in DNA: TGTGCCAGCAGCCGGGGGTTTACCTACAATGAGCAGTTCTTC. This chain connects TRBV7-6 to TRBJ2-1; D may be TRBD2 (6 bases). The CDR3 extends over 14 amino acids. Between the trimmed V and J ends, which lost 5 bases and 2 bases, there was a span of 10 bases. Germline loops: CDR1 SGHVS, CDR2 FNYEAQ. The full variable domain, in which reference TRBV7-6 and TRBJ2-1 provide the parts outside the CDR3, is GAGVSQSPRYKVTKRGQDVALRCDPISGHVSLYWYRQALGQGPEFLTYFNYEAQQDKSGLPNDRFSAERPEGSISTLTIQRTEQRDSAMYRCASSRGFTYNEQFFGPGTRLTVL.

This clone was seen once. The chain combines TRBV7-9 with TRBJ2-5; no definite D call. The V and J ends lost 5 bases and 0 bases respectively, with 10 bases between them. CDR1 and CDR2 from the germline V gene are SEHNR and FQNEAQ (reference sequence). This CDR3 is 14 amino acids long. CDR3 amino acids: CASSPPSNQETQYF. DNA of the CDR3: TGTGCCAGCAGCCCCCCCTCTAACCAAGAGACCCAGTACTTC. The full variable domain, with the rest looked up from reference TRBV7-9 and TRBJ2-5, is DTGVSQNPRHKITKRGQNVTFRCDPISEHNRLYWYRQTLGQGPEFLTYFQNEAQLEKSRLLSDRFSAERPKGSFSTLEIQRTEQGDSAMYLCASSPPSNQETQYFGPGTRLLVL.

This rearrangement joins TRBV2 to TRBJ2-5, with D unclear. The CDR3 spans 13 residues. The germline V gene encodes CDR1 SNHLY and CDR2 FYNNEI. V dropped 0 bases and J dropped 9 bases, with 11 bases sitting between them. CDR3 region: CASSEARRQAQYF. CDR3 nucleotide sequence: TGTGCCAGCAGTGAAGCCCGAAGGCAAGCCCAGTACTTC.

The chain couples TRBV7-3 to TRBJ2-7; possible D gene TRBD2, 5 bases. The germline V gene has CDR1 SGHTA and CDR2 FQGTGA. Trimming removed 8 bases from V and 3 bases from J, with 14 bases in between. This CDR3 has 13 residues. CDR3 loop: CASALARDYEQYF. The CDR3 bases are TGTGCCAGCGCTTTAGCGAGGGACTACGAGCAGTACTTC.

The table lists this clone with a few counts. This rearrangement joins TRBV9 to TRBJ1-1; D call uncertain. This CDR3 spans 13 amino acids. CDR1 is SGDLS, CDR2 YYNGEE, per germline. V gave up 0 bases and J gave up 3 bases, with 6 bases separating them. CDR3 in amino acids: CASSVDIYTEAFF. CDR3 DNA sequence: TGTGCCAGCAGCGTAGATATCTACACTGAAGCTTTCTTT.

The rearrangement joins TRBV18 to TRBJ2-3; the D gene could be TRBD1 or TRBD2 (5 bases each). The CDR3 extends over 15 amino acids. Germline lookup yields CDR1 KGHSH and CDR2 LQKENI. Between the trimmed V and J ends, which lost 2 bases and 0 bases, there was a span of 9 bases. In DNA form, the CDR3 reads TGTGCCAGCTCACCAAATGGGGACAGCACAGATACGCAGTATTTT. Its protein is CASSPNGDSTDTQYF.

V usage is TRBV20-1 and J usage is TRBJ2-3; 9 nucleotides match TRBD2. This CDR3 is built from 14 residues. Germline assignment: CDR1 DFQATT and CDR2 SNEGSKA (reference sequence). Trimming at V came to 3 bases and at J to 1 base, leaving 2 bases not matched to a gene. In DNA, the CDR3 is TGCAGTGCTAGTAAGCGGGAGGGCACAGATACGCAGTATTTT. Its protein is CSASKREGTDTQYF.

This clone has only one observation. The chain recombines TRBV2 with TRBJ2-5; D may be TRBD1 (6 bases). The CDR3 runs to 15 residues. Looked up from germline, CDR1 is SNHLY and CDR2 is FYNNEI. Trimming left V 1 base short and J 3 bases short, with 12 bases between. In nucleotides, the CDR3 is TGTGCCAGCAGTGAAGAGGCGGCAGGGGAAGAGACCCAGTACTTC. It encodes CASSEEAAGEETQYF.

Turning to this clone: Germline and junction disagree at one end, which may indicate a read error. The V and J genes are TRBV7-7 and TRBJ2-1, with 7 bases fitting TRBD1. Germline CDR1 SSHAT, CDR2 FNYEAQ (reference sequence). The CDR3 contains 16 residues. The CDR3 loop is CASSLGVTGQNNEQFF. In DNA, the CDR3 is TGTGCTAGCAGCTTGGGTGTGACAGGGCAAAACAATGAGCAGTTCTTC.

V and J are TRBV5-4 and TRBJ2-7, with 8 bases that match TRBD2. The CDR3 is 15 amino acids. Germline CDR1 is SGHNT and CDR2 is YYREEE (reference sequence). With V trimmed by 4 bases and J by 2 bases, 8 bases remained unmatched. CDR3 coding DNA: TGTGCCAGCAGCCCCAGCGGGAGTGAGCCCTACGAGCAGTACTTC. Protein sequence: CASSPSGSEPYEQYF.

The CDR3 is CAISETGPSTDTQYF. CDR3 sequence (DNA): TGTGCCATCAGTGAGACAGGTCCTAGCACAGATACGCAGTATTTT. The V gene is TRBV10-3, the J gene TRBJ2-3; D is perhaps TRBD1 (5 bases). The CDR3 sequence is 15 residues long. The germline V gene encodes CDR1 ENHRY and CDR2 SYGVKD. V lost 2 bases and J 0 bases, leaving 9 bases between the germline ends.

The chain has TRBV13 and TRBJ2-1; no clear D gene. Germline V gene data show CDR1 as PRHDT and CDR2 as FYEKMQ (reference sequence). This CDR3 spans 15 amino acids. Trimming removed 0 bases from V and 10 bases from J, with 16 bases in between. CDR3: CASSLGPESGAEQFF. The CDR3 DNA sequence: TGTGCCAGCAGCTTAGGCCCCGAATCGGGCGCCGAGCAGTTCTTC.

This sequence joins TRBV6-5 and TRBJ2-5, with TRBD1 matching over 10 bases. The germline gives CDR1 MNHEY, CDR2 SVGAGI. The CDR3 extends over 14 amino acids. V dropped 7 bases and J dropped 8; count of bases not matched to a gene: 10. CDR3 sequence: CASTGQGGLDTQYF. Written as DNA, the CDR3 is TGTGCCAGCACCGGACAGGGGGGTTTAGATACCCAGTACTTC.

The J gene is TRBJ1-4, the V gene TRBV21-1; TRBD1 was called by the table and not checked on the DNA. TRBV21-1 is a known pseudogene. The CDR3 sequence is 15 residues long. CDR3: CASSYQGETNEKLFF. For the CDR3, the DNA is TGTGCCAGCAGCTACCAGGGGGAAACTAATGAAAAACTGTTTTTT.

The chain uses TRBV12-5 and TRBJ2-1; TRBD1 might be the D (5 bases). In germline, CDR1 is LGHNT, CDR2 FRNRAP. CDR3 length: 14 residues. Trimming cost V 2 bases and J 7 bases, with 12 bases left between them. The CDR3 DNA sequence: TGTGCTAGTGGTTTGAGTCAGGGTGCGAATGAGCAGTTCTTC. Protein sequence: CASGLSQGANEQFF.

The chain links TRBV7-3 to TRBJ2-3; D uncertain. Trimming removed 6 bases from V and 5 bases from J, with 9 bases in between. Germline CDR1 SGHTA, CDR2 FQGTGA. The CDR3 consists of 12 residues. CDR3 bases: TGTGCCAGCAGGAGAACCGGAGATACGCAGTATTTT. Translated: CASRRTGDTQYF.